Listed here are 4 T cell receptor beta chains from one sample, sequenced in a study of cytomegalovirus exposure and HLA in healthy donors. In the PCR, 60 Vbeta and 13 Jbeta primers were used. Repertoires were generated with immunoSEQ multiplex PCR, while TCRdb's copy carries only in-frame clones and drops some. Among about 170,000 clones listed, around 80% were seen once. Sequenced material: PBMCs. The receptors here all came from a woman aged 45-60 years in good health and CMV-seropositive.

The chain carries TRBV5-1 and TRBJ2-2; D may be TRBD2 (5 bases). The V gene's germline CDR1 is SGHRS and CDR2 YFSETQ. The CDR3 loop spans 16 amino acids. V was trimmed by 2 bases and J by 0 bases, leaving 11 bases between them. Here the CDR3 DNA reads TGCGCCAGCAGCTTATGGACTCGCGCGAACACCGGGGAGCTGTTTTTT. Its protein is CASSLWTRANTGELFF.

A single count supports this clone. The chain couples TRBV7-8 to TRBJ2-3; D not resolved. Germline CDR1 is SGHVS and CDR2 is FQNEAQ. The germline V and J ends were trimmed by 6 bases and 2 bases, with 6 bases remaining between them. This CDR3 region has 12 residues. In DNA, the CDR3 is TGTGCCAGCAGTGACACCACAGATACGCAGTATTTT. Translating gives CASSDTTDTQYF.

This CDR3 is CASSRTSGGVNEQFF. The DNA for the CDR3 is TGCGCCAGCAGTAGGACTAGCGGGGGTGTTAATGAGCAGTTCTTC. The chain recombines TRBV10-2 with TRBJ2-1; TRBD2 agrees at 13 bases. This CDR3 is 15 amino acids long. Unmatched junction bases numbered 5, after V lost 5 bases and J lost 7 bases. Germline lookup yields CDR1 WSHSY and CDR2 SAAADI.

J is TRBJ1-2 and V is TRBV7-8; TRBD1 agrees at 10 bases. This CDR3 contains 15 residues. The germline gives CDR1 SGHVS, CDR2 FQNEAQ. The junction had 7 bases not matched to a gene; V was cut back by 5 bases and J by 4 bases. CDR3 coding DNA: TGTGCCAGCAGCCTGACGACAGGGGGCGGCTATGGCTACACCTTC. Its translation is CASSLTTGGGYGYTF.